This T cell receptor (beta chain) was obtained from a study of T cell changes during pregnancy in multiple sclerosis. Only in-frame clones appear in the TCRdb table, and some are missing; sequencing was by immunoSEQ multiplex PCR. The sample includes 37,000 or so clones, 80% to 90% seen only once; the top ten take around 0.51%. The source of this sequence is a female donor with multiple sclerosis, enrolled in a pregnancy study. The input for sequencing was CD4+ T cells from peripheral blood mononuclear cells, taken in the first trimester of pregnancy.

CDR3 coding DNA: TGTGCCAGCAGCTTAGGTCGCAGGGGAATATATGGCTACACCTTC. Its protein product is CASSLGRRGIYGYTF. The chain couples TRBV11-2 to TRBJ1-2; TRBD1 might be the D (6 bases). Per the germline V gene, CDR1 is SGHAT and CDR2 is FQNNGV. Trimming shortened V by 1 base and J by 5 bases, and 14 bases separated the two germline ends. CDR3 length equals 15 residues.